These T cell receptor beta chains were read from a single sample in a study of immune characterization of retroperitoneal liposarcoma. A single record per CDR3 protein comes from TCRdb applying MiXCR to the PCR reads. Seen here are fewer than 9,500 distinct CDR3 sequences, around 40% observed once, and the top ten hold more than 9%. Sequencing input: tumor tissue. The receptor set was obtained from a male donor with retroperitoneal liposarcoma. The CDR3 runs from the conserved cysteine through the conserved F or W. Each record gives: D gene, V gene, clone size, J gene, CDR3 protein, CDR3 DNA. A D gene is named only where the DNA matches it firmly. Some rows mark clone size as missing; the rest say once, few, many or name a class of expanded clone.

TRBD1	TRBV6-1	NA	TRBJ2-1	CASSDDPGQGSNEQFF	TGTGCCAGCAGTGACGACCCGGGACAGGGGTCCAACGAGCAGTTCTTC
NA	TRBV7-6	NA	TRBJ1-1	CASSLLDQNTEAFF	TGTGCCAGCAGCTTATTGGACCAGAACACTGAAGCTTTCTTT
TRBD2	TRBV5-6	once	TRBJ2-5	CASSLGLAGGIGETQYF	TGTGCCAGCAGCTTGGGTCTAGCGGGAGGAATTGGCGAGACCCAGTACTTC
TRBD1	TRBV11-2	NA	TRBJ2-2	CASSPRTGSTGELFF	TGTGCCAGCAGCCCTCGGACAGGGAGCACCGGGGAGCTGTTTTTT
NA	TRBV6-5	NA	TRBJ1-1	CASRARMNTEAFF	TGTGCCAGCAGGGCGCGGATGAACACTGAAGCTTTCTTT
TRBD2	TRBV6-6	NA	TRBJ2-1	CASSLLAEGLDNEQFF	TGTGCCAGCAGTTTACTAGCGGAGGGTCTCGACAATGAGCAGTTCTTC
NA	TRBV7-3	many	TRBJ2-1	CASSDTGTLYNEQFF	TGTGCCAGCAGCGATACCGGGACCCTATACAATGAGCAGTTCTTC
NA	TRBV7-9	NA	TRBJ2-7	CASNPARTEQYF	TGTGCCAGCAACCCGGCGAGGACTGAGCAGTACTTC
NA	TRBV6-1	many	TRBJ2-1	CASSTWGEQFF	TGTGCCAGCAGCACATGGGGCGAGCAGTTCTTC
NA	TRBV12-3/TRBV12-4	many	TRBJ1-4	CASSLENEKLFF	TGTGCCAGCAGTTTGGAAAATGAAAAACTGTTTTTT
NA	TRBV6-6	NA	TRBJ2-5	CASSYSGRGTQYF	TGTGCCAGCAGTTACTCTGGTCGAGGGACCCAGTACTTC
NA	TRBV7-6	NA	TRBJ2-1	CASKVDRASLSNEQFF	TGTGCCAGCAAGGTGGACAGAGCGAGCTTAAGCAATGAGCAGTTCTTC
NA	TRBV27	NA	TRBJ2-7	CASSLRRGEQYF	TGTGCCAGCAGTTTAAGAAGGGGCGAGCAGTACTTC
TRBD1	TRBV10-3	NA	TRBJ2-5	CAIGTGTYQETQYF	TGTGCCATCGGGACAGGGACATACCAAGAGACCCAGTACTTC
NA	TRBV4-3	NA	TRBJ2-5	CASSPEGDPRETQYF	TGCGCCAGCAGCCCAGAAGGGGATCCCCGAGAGACCCAGTACTTC
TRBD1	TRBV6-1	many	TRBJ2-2	CASVTGTGYTGELFF	TGTGCCAGCGTAACCGGGACAGGTTACACCGGGGAGCTGTTTTTT
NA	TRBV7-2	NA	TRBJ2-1	CASSLATRVYNEQFF	TGTGCCAGCAGCTTAGCTACCAGGGTTTACAATGAGCAGTTCTTC
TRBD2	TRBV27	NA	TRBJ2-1	CASSPGTSEFNEQFF	TGTGCCAGCAGTCCCGGGACTAGCGAATTCAATGAGCAGTTCTTC
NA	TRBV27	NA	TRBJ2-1	CASSTINNEQFF	TGTGCCAGCAGTACGATAAACAATGAGCAGTTCTTC
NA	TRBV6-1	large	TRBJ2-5	CASRRAGVETQYF	TGTGCCAGCAGAAGAGCAGGGGTCGAGACCCAGTACTTC
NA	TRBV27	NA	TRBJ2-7	CASSLERAPYEQYF	TGTGCCAGCAGTTTGGAGCGGGCGCCCTACGAGCAGTACTTC
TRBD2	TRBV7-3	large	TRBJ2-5	CASSSWGGVGTQYF	TGTGCCAGCAGCTCTTGGGGGGGGGTAGGGACCCAGTACTTC
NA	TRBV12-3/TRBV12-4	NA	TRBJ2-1	CASSPSYLGRRSYNEQFF	TGTGCCAGCAGTCCCTCTTATTTGGGAAGGAGGTCCTACAATGAGCAGTTCTTC
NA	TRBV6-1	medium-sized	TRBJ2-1	CASSEGTSDEQFF	TGTGCCAGCAGTGAAGGGACCAGCGATGAGCAGTTCTTC